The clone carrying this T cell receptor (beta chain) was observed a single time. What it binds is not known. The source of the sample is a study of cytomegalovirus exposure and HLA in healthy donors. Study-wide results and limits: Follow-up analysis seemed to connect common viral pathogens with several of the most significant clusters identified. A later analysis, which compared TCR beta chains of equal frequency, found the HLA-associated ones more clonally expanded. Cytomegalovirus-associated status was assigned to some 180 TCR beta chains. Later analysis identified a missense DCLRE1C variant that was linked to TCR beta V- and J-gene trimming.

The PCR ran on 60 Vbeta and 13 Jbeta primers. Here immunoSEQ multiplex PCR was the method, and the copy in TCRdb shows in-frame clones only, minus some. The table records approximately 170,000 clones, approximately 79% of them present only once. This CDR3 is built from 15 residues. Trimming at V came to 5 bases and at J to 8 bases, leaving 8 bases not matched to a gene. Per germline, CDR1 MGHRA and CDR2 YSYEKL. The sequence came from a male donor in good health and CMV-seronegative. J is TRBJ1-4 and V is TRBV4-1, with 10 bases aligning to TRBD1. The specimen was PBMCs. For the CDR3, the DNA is TGCGCCAGCAGCTTACCGGGACAGGGGCGCGAAAAACTGTTTTTT. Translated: CASSLPGQGREKLFF.